These T cell receptor beta chains were read from a single sample in a study of blood T cell repertoires in COVID-19. Method: immunoSEQ multiplex PCR; TCRdb's copy keeps in-frame clones and lacks some. This sample has 130,000 or so clones; almost 70% occur once, and the top ten carry around 2%. The sample consisted of peripheral blood. These receptors all stem from a woman in her 70s with acute or convalescent COVID-19. Both conserved end residues are part of each CDR3. Fields, in order: V gene, clone size, D gene, J gene, CDR3 protein, CDR3 DNA. D genes are given only for firm matches. For some rows the clone size is stated as once, few or many, or as a class when expanded; others skip it.

v_call: TRBV18
clone_size: .
d_call: TRBD2
j_call: TRBJ2-1
cdr3_aa: CASSPLQGLAVYNEQFF
cdr3_nt: TGTGCCAGCTCACCACTACAGGGACTAGCGGTATACAATGAGCAGTTCTTC

v_call: TRBV10-3
clone_size: once
d_call: .
j_call: TRBJ1-1
cdr3_aa: CAISESGRENTEAFF
cdr3_nt: TGTGCCATCAGTGAGTCGGGCAGAGAGAACACTGAAGCTTTCTTT

v_call: TRBV4-1
clone_size: few
d_call: TRBD2
j_call: TRBJ2-5
cdr3_aa: CASSQEGRGSGGKETQYF
cdr3_nt: TGCGCCAGCAGCCAAGAAGGTAGAGGTAGCGGGGGAAAAGAGACCCAGTACTTC

v_call: TRBV18
clone_size: once
d_call: TRBD1
j_call: TRBJ2-5
cdr3_aa: CASSPRTGGGETQYF
cdr3_nt: TGTGCCAGCTCACCTCGGACAGGGGGCGGTGAGACCCAGTACTTC

v_call: TRBV28
clone_size: .
d_call: .
j_call: TRBJ2-1
cdr3_aa: CASSSRTVGDVDEQFF
cdr3_nt: TGTGCCAGCAGTTCGCGGACAGTTGGAGATGTAGATGAGCAGTTCTTC

v_call: TRBV5-1
clone_size: .
d_call: .
j_call: TRBJ1-4
cdr3_aa: CASSGGRDEKLFF
cdr3_nt: TGCGCCAGCAGCGGCGGGCGAGATGAAAAACTGTTTTTT

v_call: TRBV7-2
clone_size: .
d_call: TRBD1
j_call: TRBJ2-7
cdr3_aa: CASSRRDRGLYEQYF
cdr3_nt: TGTGCCAGCAGCCGCCGGGACAGGGGGCTCTACGAGCAGTACTTC

v_call: TRBV5-6
clone_size: .
d_call: .
j_call: TRBJ2-7
cdr3_aa: CASSSYGQRKGEYF
cdr3_nt: TGTGCCAGCAGCTCTTATGGACAGCGGAAAGGGGAGTACTTC

v_call: TRBV10-2
clone_size: .
d_call: TRBD2
j_call: TRBJ2-5
cdr3_aa: CASSGHGRETQYF
cdr3_nt: TGCGCCAGCAGTGGTCACGGGAGGGAGACCCAGTACTTC

v_call: TRBV3-1/TRBV3-2
clone_size: .
d_call: TRBD1
j_call: TRBJ1-5
cdr3_aa: CASSHEEEPFFVGQGAASNQPQHF
cdr3_nt: TGTGCCAGCAGCCACGAAGAGGAACCTTTTTTCGTGGGACAGGGGGCGGCCAGCAATCAGCCCCAGCATTTT

v_call: TRBV5-1
clone_size: .
d_call: TRBD1
j_call: TRBJ2-1
cdr3_aa: CASRETGGNEQFF
cdr3_nt: TGCGCCAGCAGGGAAACAGGGGGCAATGAGCAGTTCTTC